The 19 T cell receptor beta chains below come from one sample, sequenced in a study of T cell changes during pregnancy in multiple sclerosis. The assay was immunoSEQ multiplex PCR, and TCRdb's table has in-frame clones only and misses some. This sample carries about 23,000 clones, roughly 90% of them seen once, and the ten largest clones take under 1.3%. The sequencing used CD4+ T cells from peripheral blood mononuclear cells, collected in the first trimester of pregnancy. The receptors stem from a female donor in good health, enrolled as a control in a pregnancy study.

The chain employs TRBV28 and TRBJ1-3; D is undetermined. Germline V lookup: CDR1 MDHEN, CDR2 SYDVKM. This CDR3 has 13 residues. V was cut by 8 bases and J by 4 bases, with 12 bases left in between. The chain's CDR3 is CASVVSGGNTIYF. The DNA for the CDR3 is TGTGCCAGCGTAGTCTCCGGGGGAAACACCATATATTTT.

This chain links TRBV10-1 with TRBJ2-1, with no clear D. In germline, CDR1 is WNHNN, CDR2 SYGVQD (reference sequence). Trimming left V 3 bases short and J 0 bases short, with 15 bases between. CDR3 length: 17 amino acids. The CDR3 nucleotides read TGCGCCAGCAGTGATGAGTGGCTAGTCGCCTCCTACAATGAGCAGTTCTTC. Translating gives CASSDEWLVASYNEQFF.

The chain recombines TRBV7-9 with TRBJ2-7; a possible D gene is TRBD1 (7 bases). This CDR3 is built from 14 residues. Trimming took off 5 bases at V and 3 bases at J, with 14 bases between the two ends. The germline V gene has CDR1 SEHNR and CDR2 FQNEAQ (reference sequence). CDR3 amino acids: CASSPQGGHYEQYF. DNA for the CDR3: TGTGCCAGCAGCCCTCAGGGGGGCCACTACGAGCAGTACTTC.

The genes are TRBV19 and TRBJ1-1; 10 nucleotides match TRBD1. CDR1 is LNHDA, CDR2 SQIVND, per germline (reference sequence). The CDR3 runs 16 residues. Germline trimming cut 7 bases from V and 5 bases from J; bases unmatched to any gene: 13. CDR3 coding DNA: TGTGCCAGTAAAAGGCTGCCCGACAGGGGGCGAACTGAAGCTTTCTTT. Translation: CASKRLPDRGRTEAFF. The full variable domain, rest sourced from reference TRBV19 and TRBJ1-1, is DGGITQSPKYLFRKEGQNVTLSCEQNLNHDAMYWYRQDPGQGLRLIYYSQIVNDFQKGDIAEGYSVSREKKESFPLTVTSAQKNPTAFYLCASKRLPDRGRTEAFFGQGTRLTVV.

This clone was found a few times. CDR3 coding DNA: TGTGCCAGCAGCTTGGAACTCTATGGCTACACCTTC. This sequence encodes CASSLELYGYTF. The chain combines TRBV5-6 with TRBJ1-2; D is ambiguous. The CDR3 totals 12 residues. Trimming shortened V by 0 bases and J by 4 bases, and 4 bases separated the two germline ends. CDR1 and CDR2 from the germline V gene are SGHDT and YYEEEE. The full variable domain, with the rest looked up from reference TRBV5-6 and TRBJ1-2, is DAGVTQSPTHLIKTRGQQVTLRCSPKSGHDTVSWYQQALGQGPQFIFQYYEEEERQRGNFPDRFSGHQFPNYSSELNVNALLLGDSALYLCASSLELYGYTFGSGTRLTVV.

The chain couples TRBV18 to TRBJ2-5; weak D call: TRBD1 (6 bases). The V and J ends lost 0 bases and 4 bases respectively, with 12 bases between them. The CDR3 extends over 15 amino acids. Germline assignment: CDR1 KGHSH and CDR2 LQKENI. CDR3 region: CASSPPAGVAETQYF. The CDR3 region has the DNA TGTGCCAGCTCACCACCGGCAGGGGTGGCAGAGACCCAGTACTTC.

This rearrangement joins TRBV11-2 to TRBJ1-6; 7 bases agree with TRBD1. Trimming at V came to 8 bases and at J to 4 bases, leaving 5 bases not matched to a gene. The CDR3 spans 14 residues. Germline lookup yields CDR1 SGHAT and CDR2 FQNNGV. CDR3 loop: CASGGGQYNSPLHF. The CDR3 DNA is TGTGCCAGCGGAGGGGGACAGTATAATTCACCCCTCCACTTT. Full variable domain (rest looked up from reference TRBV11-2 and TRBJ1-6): EAGVAQSPRYKIIEKRQSVAFWCNPISGHATLYWYQQILGQGPKLLIQFQNNGVVDDSQLPKDRFSAERLKGVDSTLKIQPAKLEDSAVYLCASGGGQYNSPLHFGNGTRLTVT.

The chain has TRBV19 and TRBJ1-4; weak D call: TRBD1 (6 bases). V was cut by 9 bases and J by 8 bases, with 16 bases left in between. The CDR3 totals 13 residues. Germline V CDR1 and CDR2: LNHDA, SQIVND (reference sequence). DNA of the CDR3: TGTGCCAGCCACAGGGTCCCCGCGGAAAAACTGTTTTTT. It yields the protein CASHRVPAEKLFF.

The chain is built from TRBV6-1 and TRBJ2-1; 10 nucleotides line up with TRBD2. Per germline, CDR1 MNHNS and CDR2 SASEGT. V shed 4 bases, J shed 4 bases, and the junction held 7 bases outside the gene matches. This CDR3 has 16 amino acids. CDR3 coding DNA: TGTGCCAGCAGTGCCACCGGGACTAGCGTTTACAATGAGCAGTTCTTC. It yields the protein CASSATGTSVYNEQFF.

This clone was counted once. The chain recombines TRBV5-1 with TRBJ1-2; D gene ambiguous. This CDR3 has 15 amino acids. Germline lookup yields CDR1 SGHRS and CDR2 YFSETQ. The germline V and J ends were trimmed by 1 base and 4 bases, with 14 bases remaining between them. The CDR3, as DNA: TGCGCCAGCAGCTTGATGCAGGCTGGAGGCTATGGCTACACCTTC. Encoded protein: CASSLMQAGGYGYTF. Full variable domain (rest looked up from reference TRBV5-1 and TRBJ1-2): KAGVTQTPRYLIKTRGQQVTLSCSPISGHRSVSWYQQTPGQGLQFLFEYFSETQRNKGNFPGRFSGRQFSNSRSEMNVSTLELGDSALYLCASSLMQAGGYGYTFGSGTRLTVV.

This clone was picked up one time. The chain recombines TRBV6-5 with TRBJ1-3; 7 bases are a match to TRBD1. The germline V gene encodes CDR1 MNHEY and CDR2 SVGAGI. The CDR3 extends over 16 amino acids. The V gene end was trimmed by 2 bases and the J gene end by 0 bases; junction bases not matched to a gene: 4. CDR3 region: CASSYGQAPSGNTIYF. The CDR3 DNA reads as TGTGCCAGCAGTTACGGACAGGCCCCCTCTGGAAACACCATATATTTT.

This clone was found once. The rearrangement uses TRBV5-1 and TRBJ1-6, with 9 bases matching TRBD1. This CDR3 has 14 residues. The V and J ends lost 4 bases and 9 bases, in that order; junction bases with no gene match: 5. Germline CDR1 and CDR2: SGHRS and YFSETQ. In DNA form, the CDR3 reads TGCGCCAGCAGCCGGGACAGGGAGAGTTCACCCCTCCACTTT. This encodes CASSRDRESSPLHF.

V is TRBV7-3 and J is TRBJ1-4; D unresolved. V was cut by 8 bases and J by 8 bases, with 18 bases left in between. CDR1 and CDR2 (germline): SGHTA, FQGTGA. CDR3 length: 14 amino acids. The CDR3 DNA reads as TGTGCCAGCTTTGAGAGTGGGAGGAAGGAAAAACTGTTTTTT. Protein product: CASFESGRKEKLFF. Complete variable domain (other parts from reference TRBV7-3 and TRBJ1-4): GAGVSQTPSNKVTEKGKYVELRCDPISGHTALYWYRQSLGQGPEFLIYFQGTGAADDSGLPNDRFFAVRPEGSVSTLKIQRTERGDSAVYLCASFESGRKEKLFFGSGTQLSVL.

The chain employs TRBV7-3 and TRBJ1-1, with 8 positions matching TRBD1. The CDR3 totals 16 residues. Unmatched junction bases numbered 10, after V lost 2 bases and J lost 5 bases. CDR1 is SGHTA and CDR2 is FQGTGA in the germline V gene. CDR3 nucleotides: TGTGCCAGCAGCTTAGGGCCCCAGGGGGCGCGGACTGAAGCTTTCTTT. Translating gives CASSLGPQGARTEAFF. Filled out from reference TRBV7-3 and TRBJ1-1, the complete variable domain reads GAGVSQTPSNKVTEKGKYVELRCDPISGHTALYWYRQSLGQGPEFLIYFQGTGAADDSGLPNDRFFAVRPEGSVSTLKIQRTERGDSAVYLCASSLGPQGARTEAFFGQGTRLTVV.

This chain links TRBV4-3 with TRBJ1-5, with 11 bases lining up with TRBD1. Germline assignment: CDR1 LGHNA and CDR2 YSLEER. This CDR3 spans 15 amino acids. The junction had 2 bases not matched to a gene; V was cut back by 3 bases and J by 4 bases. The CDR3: CASSHGTGGNQPQHF. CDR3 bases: TGCGCCAGCAGCCATGGGACAGGGGGGAATCAGCCCCAGCATTTT.

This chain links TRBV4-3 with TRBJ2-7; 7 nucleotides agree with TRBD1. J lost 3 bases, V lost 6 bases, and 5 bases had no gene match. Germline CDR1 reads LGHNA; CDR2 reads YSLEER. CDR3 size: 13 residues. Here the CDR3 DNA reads TGCGCCAGCAGTAACAGGGGCAGCTACGAGCAGTACTTC. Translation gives CASSNRGSYEQYF.

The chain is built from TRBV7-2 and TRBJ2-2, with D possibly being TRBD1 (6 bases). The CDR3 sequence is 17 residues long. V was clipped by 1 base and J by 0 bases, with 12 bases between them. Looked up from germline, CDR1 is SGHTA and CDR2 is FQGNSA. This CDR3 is CASSLVSGTPNTGELFF. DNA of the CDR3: TGTGCCAGCAGCTTAGTTTCCGGGACACCGAACACCGGGGAGCTGTTTTTT.

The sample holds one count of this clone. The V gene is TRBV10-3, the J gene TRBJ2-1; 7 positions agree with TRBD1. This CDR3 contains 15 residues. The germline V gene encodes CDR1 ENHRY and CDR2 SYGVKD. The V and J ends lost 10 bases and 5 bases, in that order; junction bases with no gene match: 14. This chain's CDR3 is CASQIRDSDHNEQFF. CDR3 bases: TGTGCCAGCCAAATCCGGGACAGCGATCACAATGAGCAGTTCTTC.

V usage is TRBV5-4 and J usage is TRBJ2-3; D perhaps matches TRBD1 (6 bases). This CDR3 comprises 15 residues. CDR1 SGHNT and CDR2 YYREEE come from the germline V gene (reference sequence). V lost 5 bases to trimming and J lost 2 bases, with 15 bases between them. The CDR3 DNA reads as TGTGCCAGCAGTACGGCAGGGGTCTCCACAGATACGCAGTATTTT. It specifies CASSTAGVSTDTQYF.